This passage covers 25 T cell receptor beta chains from one sample sequenced in a study of blood T cell repertoires in COVID-19. The table came from immunoSEQ multiplex PCR; TCRdb's copy has only in-frame clones and leaves some out. The sample comprises 250,000 to 350,000 clones, 90% of which are singletons, and roughly 5.9% rests with the top ten. Sequencing input: peripheral blood. Receptors originate from a woman aged 45-60 years with COVID-19, enrolled during active disease.

This chain uses TRBV5-1 with TRBJ2-2; the D is unclear. In germline, CDR1 is SGHRS, CDR2 YFSETQ. Deletions cut 0 bases from V and 0 bases from J, with 3 bases between. This CDR3 contains 14 residues. The CDR3 DNA reads TGCGCCAGCAGCTTGGATACGAACACCGGGGAGCTGTTTTTT. Protein sequence: CASSLDTNTGELFF.

This clone was found once. The CDR3 DNA is TGCGCCAGCAGCCCGAGCGGGAGTGGCACCTACGAGCAGTACTTC. Protein: CASSPSGSGTYEQYF. The chain couples TRBV4-1 to TRBJ2-7, with 8 bases that match TRBD2. This CDR3 has 15 residues. J was trimmed by 2 bases and V by 4 bases; bases with no gene match: 7. CDR1 is MGHRA and CDR2 is YSYEKL in the germline V gene.

The chain combines TRBV3-1 (or the pseudogene TRBV3-2) with TRBJ1-5, with D possibly TRBD1 on 6 matching bases. The CDR3 spans 13 residues. Germline V gene lookup returns CDR1 LGHDT and CDR2 YNNKEL (reference sequence). V was cut by 2 bases and J by 9 bases, with 11 bases left in between. CDR3 bases: TGTGCCAGCAGCCAACAGGGGTGGGGGCCCCAGCATTTT. It yields the protein CASSQQGWGPQHF.

This chain joins TRBV6-5 and TRBJ2-7, with TRBD2 identical over 10 bases. J lost 2 bases, V lost 10 bases, and 5 bases had no gene match. The CDR3 length is 13 residues. Per the germline V gene, CDR1 is MNHEY and CDR2 is SVGAGI. In DNA, the CDR3 is TGTGCCACCCGGACTAGCGGACCCTACGAGCAGTACTTC. Translating it yields CATRTSGPYEQYF.

The rearrangement links TRBV29-1 to TRBJ2-1; 12 bases are shared with TRBD2. Trimming removed 2 bases from V and 3 bases from J; junction bases left unmatched: 11. The CDR3 is 18 residues long. The V gene's germline CDR1 is SQVTM and CDR2 ANQGSEA. DNA for the CDR3: TGCAGCGTTGAACCTGGTGCGGCTAGCGGGAGGGGCTACAATGAGCAGTTCTTC. Translation gives CSVEPGAASGRGYNEQFF.

The rearrangement joins TRBV19 to TRBJ2-7; a weak D match, TRBD1 (6 bases). The V gene lost 2 bases and the J gene lost 6 bases, with 14 bases spanning the gap. Germline-derived CDR1 and CDR2 are LNHDA and SQIVND (reference sequence). This CDR3 region has 14 residues. CDR3: CASSIRKDSSEQYF. The CDR3 DNA sequence: TGTGCCAGTAGTATAAGAAAGGACAGTTCCGAGCAGTACTTC.

This rearrangement joins TRBV5-1 to TRBJ1-2; tentatively, D is TRBD1 (5 bases). Trimming removed 2 bases at V and 2 bases at J, with 10 bases between. CDR3 size: 14 residues. CDR1 and CDR2 from the germline V gene are SGHRS and YFSETQ. Written as DNA, the CDR3 is TGCGCCAGCAGCTTTCAAGGGGCCAACTATGGCTACACCTTC. Its translation is CASSFQGANYGYTF.

The rearrangement uses TRBV19 and TRBJ1-1; 7 bases agree with TRBD1. V lost 0 bases, J lost 4 bases, and 8 bases stayed unmatched. The length of the CDR3 is 16 residues. Germline assignment: CDR1 LNHDA and CDR2 SQIVND (reference sequence). CDR3 sequence: CASSIDRQGSLTEAFF. DNA for the CDR3: TGTGCCAGTAGTATAGACCGACAGGGCTCTCTCACTGAAGCTTTCTTT.

The genes are TRBV6-4 and TRBJ1-1; D uncertain. In germline, CDR1 is MRHNA, CDR2 SNTAGT. V was cut by 5 bases and J by 4 bases, with 14 bases left in between. This CDR3 has 14 amino acids. This CDR3 reads CASSPGGGTTEAFF. The DNA of the CDR3 is TGTGCCAGCAGTCCGGGCGGAGGAACCACTGAAGCTTTCTTT.

The chain is built from TRBV27 and TRBJ1-2; D is unresolved. This CDR3 has 15 amino acids. V lost 1 base, J lost 3 bases, and 12 bases lay in between. Per the germline V gene, CDR1 is MNHEY and CDR2 is SMNVEV (reference sequence). The CDR3 is CASSLYPGRDYGYTF. CDR3 sequence (DNA): TGTGCCAGCAGTTTATATCCGGGGAGGGACTATGGCTACACCTTC.

The V call is TRBV7-8, the J call TRBJ2-1, with a weak D call TRBD2 (6 bases). CDR1 is SGHVS, CDR2 FQNEAQ, per germline. This CDR3 is built from 16 residues. The V end was cut by 4 bases, the J end by 0 bases, with 13 bases between. CDR3 sequence: CASSSLPGSSYNEQFF. CDR3 DNA: TGTGCCAGCAGCTCCCTTCCCGGGAGCTCCTACAATGAGCAGTTCTTC.

The table lists this clone with a few counts. V gene TRBV14 combines with J gene TRBJ1-2, with 8 bases aligning to TRBD1. With V trimmed by 4 bases and J by 4 bases, 14 bases remained unmatched. Looked up from germline, CDR1 is SGHDN and CDR2 is FVKESK. The CDR3 spans 17 residues. CDR3 sequence: CASSPGLTGTGRYGYTF. CDR3 DNA: TGTGCCAGCAGCCCAGGGCTAACAGGGACAGGCCGCTATGGCTACACCTTC.

The CDR3 bases are TGTGCCAGCAGCCCCCGGACAGGGGCTATGCAAGGACAGTACTTC. Translating gives CASSPRTGAMQGQYF. This chain links TRBV27 with TRBJ2-7; TRBD1 agrees at 9 bases. Germline lookup yields CDR1 MNHEY and CDR2 SMNVEV (reference sequence). J gave up 10 bases and V 6 bases, and 16 bases lay outside the gene matches. The CDR3 length is 15 residues.

The chain joins TRBV27 to TRBJ2-2; TRBD1 matches at 7 bases. Germline V gene lookup returns CDR1 MNHEY and CDR2 SMNVEV (reference sequence). With V trimmed by 6 bases and J by 3 bases, 7 bases remained unmatched. This CDR3 has 15 amino acids. The CDR3 nucleotides read TGTGCCAGCAGAAAGAGGCAGGGGGACACCGGGGAGCTGTTTTTT. Translating it yields CASRKRQGDTGELFF.

Note on this clone: One end of the junction is discordant with germline, which a read error may explain. The rearrangement joins TRBV7-6 to TRBJ2-7, with a weak D call TRBD2 (6 bases). The CDR3 extends over 14 amino acids. Germline V gene lookup returns CDR1 SGHVS and CDR2 FNYEAQ. The CDR3, as DNA: TGTGCCAGCAGCGCCCGAACTAGCTCCCACGAGCAGTACTTC. Residues: CASSARTSSHEQYF.

The chain links TRBV9 to TRBJ2-7; TRBD2 aligns across 7 bases. Germline trimming cut 3 bases from V and 5 bases from J; bases unmatched to any gene: 11. The length of the CDR3 is 15 residues. CDR1 is SGDLS and CDR2 is YYNGEE in the germline V gene. CDR3 nucleotides: TGTGCCAGCAGCGGCTCGGGAGGAGGTCTGAACGAGCAGTACTTC. It specifies CASSGSGGGLNEQYF.

This sequence joins TRBV4-1 and TRBJ2-4, with D uncertain. Germline lookup yields CDR1 MGHRA and CDR2 YSYEKL. Trimming left V 1 base short and J 5 bases short, with 12 bases between. The CDR3 runs to 15 residues. CDR3 amino acids: CASSQAGSFENIQYF. The CDR3 region has the DNA TGCGCCAGCAGCCAAGCGGGTAGCTTTGAAAACATTCAGTACTTC.

The V gene is TRBV27, the J gene TRBJ1-4; TRBD1 might be the D (5 bases). There are 17 residues in the CDR3. Trimming pared 3 bases from V and 4 bases from J, leaving 18 bases between. The germline V gene encodes CDR1 MNHEY and CDR2 SMNVEV (reference sequence). The CDR3 spells CASSLGIMGGVNEKLFF. The CDR3 DNA is TGTGCCAGCAGTTTGGGGATTATGGGAGGGGTTAATGAAAAACTGTTTTTT.

The gene calls are TRBV7-6 and TRBJ2-1; 7 nucleotides line up with TRBD1. The germline CDR1 and CDR2 sequences are SGHVS and FNYEAQ. This CDR3 has 15 amino acids. After removal of 5 bases from V and 10 bases from J, the junction contained 14 bases not matched to a gene. CDR3 coding DNA: TGTGCCAGCAGCCTGAGAACAGGGGCAAACCCAGAGCAGTTCTTC. Amino acid sequence: CASSLRTGANPEQFF.

V and J are TRBV24-1 and TRBJ2-2; tentatively, D is TRBD1 (5 bases). CDR1 and CDR2 from the germline V gene are KGHDR and SFDVKD. This CDR3 contains 14 residues. V was cut by 8 bases and J by 6 bases, with 15 bases left in between. CDR3 loop: CATTGSGPAGELFF. CDR3 nucleotide sequence: TGTGCCACCACAGGGTCAGGGCCGGCCGGGGAGCTGTTTTTT.

This chain joins TRBV2 and TRBJ2-1, with TRBD2 matching over 9 bases. This CDR3 has 15 amino acids. Germline assignment: CDR1 SNHLY and CDR2 FYNNEI. With 8 bases clipped from V and 1 base from J, the junction kept 6 bases outside the gene matches. The CDR3 DNA follows: TGTGCCAGCGTACAGGCGGGAGGGTCCTACAATGAGCAGTTCTTC. Encoded protein: CASVQAGGSYNEQFF.

The chain joins TRBV24-1 to TRBJ2-6; D might be TRBD1 (6 bases). Between the trimmed V and J ends, which lost 3 bases and 4 bases, there was a span of 12 bases. Germline V gene data show CDR1 as KGHDR and CDR2 as SFDVKD. This CDR3 region has 16 residues. The CDR3, as DNA: TGTGCCACCAGTGATGGTACAGGGACCGGGGCCAACGTCCTGACTTTC. Residues: CATSDGTGTGANVLTF.

This chain uses TRBV5-4 with TRBJ2-7, with 12 bases fitting TRBD2. CDR1 and CDR2 (germline): SGHNT, YYREEE (reference sequence). V lost 3 bases and J lost 4; bases outside the gene matches: 8. The CDR3 totals 16 residues. This CDR3 is CASSSPLAGGVYEQYF. The DNA of the CDR3 is TGTGCCAGCAGCTCCCCGCTAGCGGGAGGGGTTTACGAGCAGTACTTC.

This clone has just one count. The chain is built from TRBV11-3 and TRBJ2-1, with 9 positions matching TRBD1. Germline lookup yields CDR1 SGHNT and CDR2 YENEEA. The CDR3 has 16 amino acids. The V gene end was trimmed by 5 bases and the J gene end by 2 bases; junction bases not matched to a gene: 7. CDR3 DNA: TGTGCCAGCAGCACCCGAGGGACAGGGCCCTACAATGAGCAGTTCTTC. Translating it yields CASSTRGTGPYNEQFF. Filled out from reference TRBV11-3 and TRBJ2-1, the complete variable domain reads EAGVVQSPRYKIIEKKQPVAFWCNPISGHNTLYWYLQNLGQGPELLIRYENEEAVDDSQLPKDRFSAERLKGVDSTLKIQPAELGDSAVYLCASSTRGTGPYNEQFFGPGTRLTVL.

This sequence joins TRBV2 and TRBJ2-7, with 9 bases that match TRBD2. Germline loops: CDR1 SNHLY, CDR2 FYNNEI. J was trimmed by 0 bases and V by 8 bases; bases with no gene match: 5. The CDR3 extends over 14 amino acids. The CDR3 here is CASGSGSPSYEQYF. The CDR3 DNA reads TGTGCCAGCGGTAGCGGGAGTCCCTCCTACGAGCAGTACTTC.